These 10 T cell receptor beta chains came from one sample sequenced in a study of cytomegalovirus exposure and HLA in healthy donors. Amplification used 60 Vbeta primers and 13 Jbeta primers. The protocol was immunoSEQ multiplex PCR, while the TCRdb copy is restricted to in-frame clones and leaves out a portion. This table has about 190,000 clones, over 60% appearing once. The specimen sequenced was PBMCs. The receptors derive from a man aged 25 to 45 in good health and CMV-seropositive.

The rearrangement uses TRBV27 and TRBJ2-1, with 7 bases aligning to TRBD2. The CDR3 is 16 residues long. Per germline, CDR1 MNHEY and CDR2 SMNVEV (reference sequence). V was clipped by 5 bases and J by 4 bases; unmatched bases: 11. CDR3 DNA: TGTGCCAGCAGTCCGAGACGAGGGAGGGTGTACAATGAGCAGTTCTTC. It codes for CASSPRRGRVYNEQFF.

The gene calls are TRBV30 and TRBJ1-6; possibly TRBD1 for D (5 bases). The V gene lost 0 bases and the J gene lost 7 bases, with 22 bases spanning the gap. The V gene's germline CDR1 is GTSNPN and CDR2 SVGIG (reference sequence). This CDR3 is built from 18 residues. The CDR3 region has the DNA TGTGCCTGGAGTGTAAGGGGTGTGGGGCAGGGTGCGAATTCACCCCTCCACTTT. It specifies CAWSVRGVGQGANSPLHF. Together with reference TRBV30 and TRBJ1-6, the CDR3 gives the full variable domain: SQTIHQWPATLVQPVGSPLSLECTVEGTSNPNLYWYRQAAGRGLQLLFYSVGIGQISSEVPQNLSASRPQDRQFILSSKKLLLSDSGFYLCAWSVRGVGQGANSPLHFGNGTRLTVT.

The chain links TRBV13 to TRBJ2-1, with 15 bases lining up with TRBD2. The ends lost 3 bases at V and 6 bases at J; junction bases unmatched: 6. Germline values: CDR1 PRHDT, CDR2 FYEKMQ (reference sequence). The CDR3 is 17 residues long. In nucleotides, the CDR3 is TGTGCCAGCAGCTTTCCCCCGGGACTAGCGGGAGGCAATGAGCAGTTCTTC. Encoded protein: CASSFPPGLAGGNEQFF.

In its sample, this clone was seen a few times. The V gene is TRBV27, the J gene TRBJ2-2; TRBD2 agrees at 7 bases. The CDR3 has 18 residues. The V and J ends lost 6 bases and 1 base, in that order; junction bases with no gene match: 14. Germline V gives CDR1 MNHEY, CDR2 SMNVEV (reference sequence). The CDR3 bases are TGTGCCAGCAGCCCCCCCCTCTCGGGAGGAATGAACACCGGGGAGCTGTTTTTT. It yields the protein CASSPPLSGGMNTGELFF.

The V call is TRBV10-3, the J call TRBJ2-6, with 7 nucleotides matching TRBD1. Per the germline V gene, CDR1 is ENHRY and CDR2 is SYGVKD. The length of the CDR3 is 16 residues. The ends lost 8 bases at V and 2 bases at J; junction bases unmatched: 9. CDR3: CAIGAEGATGANVLTF. CDR3 nucleotides: TGTGCCATCGGGGCTGAGGGGGCGACTGGGGCCAACGTCCTGACTTTC.

The rearrangement links TRBV10-3 to TRBJ2-1; weak D call: TRBD1 (6 bases). The CDR3 loop spans 15 amino acids. V lost 7 bases and J 8 bases, leaving 21 bases between the germline ends. Germline loops: CDR1 ENHRY, CDR2 SYGVKD. CDR3 in amino acids: CAITRGQSMWDEQFF. CDR3 sequence (DNA): TGTGCCATCACCCGAGGACAGTCCATGTGGGATGAGCAGTTCTTC.

The chain is built from TRBV10-3 and TRBJ2-1; TRBD2 aligns across 13 bases. This CDR3 comprises 20 residues. V was clipped by 6 bases and J by 5 bases; unmatched bases: 19. Germline lookup yields CDR1 ENHRY and CDR2 SYGVKD. The CDR3 reads CAISGQGLAGKGAKNNEQFF. In nucleotides, the CDR3 is TGTGCCATCAGCGGGCAGGGACTAGCGGGGAAGGGAGCCAAAAACAATGAGCAGTTCTTC.

This clone came up once. This chain connects TRBV2 to TRBJ1-1; D uncertain. Deletions cut 4 bases from V and 1 base from J, with 7 bases between. The germline CDR1 and CDR2 sequences are SNHLY and FYNNEI. This CDR3 contains 13 residues. The CDR3, as DNA: TGTGCCAGCAGTGGTGAGCGGAACACTGAAGCTTTCTTT. Translating it yields CASSGERNTEAFF.

The chain is built from TRBV18 and TRBJ2-1, with D possibly matching TRBD1 (5 bases). CDR3 length: 11 amino acids. CDR1 is KGHSH, CDR2 LQKENI, per germline. Trimming took 2 bases from V and 10 from J, leaving 6 bases between them. CDR3 coding DNA: TGTGCCAGCTCACCAAGGGGCGAGCAGTTCTTC. Translating it yields CASSPRGEQFF. Together with reference TRBV18 and TRBJ2-1, the CDR3 gives the full variable domain: NAGVMQNPRHLVRRRGQEARLRCSPMKGHSHVYWYRQLPEEGLKFMVYLQKENIIDESGMPKERFSAEFPKEGPSILRIQQVVRGDSAAYFCASSPRGEQFFGPGTRLTVL.

This chain uses TRBV11-2 with TRBJ2-7; D remains ambiguous. V lost 5 bases to trimming and J lost 6 bases, with 5 bases between them. This CDR3 has 10 amino acids. From germline, CDR1 is SGHAT and CDR2 FQNNGV. For the CDR3, the DNA is TGTGCCAGCAGCCTGAGCGAGCAGTACTTC. Amino acid sequence: CASSLSEQYF. Filled out from reference TRBV11-2 and TRBJ2-7, the complete variable domain reads EAGVAQSPRYKIIEKRQSVAFWCNPISGHATLYWYQQILGQGPKLLIQFQNNGVVDDSQLPKDRFSAERLKGVDSTLKIQPAKLEDSAVYLCASSLSEQYFGPGTRLTVT.